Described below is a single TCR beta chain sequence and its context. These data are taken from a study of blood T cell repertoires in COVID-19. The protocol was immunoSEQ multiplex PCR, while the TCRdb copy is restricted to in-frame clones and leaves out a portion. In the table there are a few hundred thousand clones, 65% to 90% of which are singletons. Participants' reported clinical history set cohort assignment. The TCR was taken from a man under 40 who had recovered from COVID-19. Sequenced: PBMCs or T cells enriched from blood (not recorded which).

The CDR3 region is CASSPGTVYEQYF. CDR3 sequence (DNA): TGCGCCAGCAGCCCCGGGACAGTTTACGAGCAGTACTTC. The rearrangement links TRBV5-1 to TRBJ2-7; 7 bases agree with TRBD1. The V gene end was trimmed by 4 bases and the J gene end by 4 bases; junction bases not matched to a gene: 5. Germline assignment: CDR1 SGHRS and CDR2 YFSETQ. CDR3 length: 13 residues.